This T cell receptor (beta chain) was obtained from a study of regulatory T cells in long-lasting Graves disease (dated by TCRdb to the early 2020s). In terms of the full investigation: Persistent Graves' disease was defined as persistently positive TSH receptor autoantibodies together with antithyroid drug treatment for over 5 years. The study was conducted in China and was registered as a clinical trial. A total of around 35 samples underwent TCR sequencing, from 13 patients with persistent Graves' disease and roughly 20 patients with newly diagnosed Graves' disease. This study used TCR sequencing and RNA sequencing of peripheral blood to compare persistent Graves' disease patients against newly diagnosed Graves' disease patients. On average, persistent Graves' disease patients in the clinical cohort had been on antithyroid drugs for about 10.3 years. Results and caveats for the whole study, not just this receptor: The small sample size was acknowledged by the authors as a limitation that may reduce accuracy. Only the TCR beta chain was sequenced and analyzed. Compared with newly diagnosed patients, persistent Graves' disease patients had lower TCR Shannon entropy and fewer highly expanded clones, which suggests clonal expansion. Persistent disease showed preferential use of TRBV28, TRBJ1-2 and TRBJ2-5, whereas newly diagnosed disease favored TRBV20-1 and TRBJ2-1. Patients with persistent disease shared more public clonotypes (about 3,000) than newly diagnosed patients did (around 930). The study examined only peripheral blood because the primary lesion, thyroid tissue, could not be accessed.

Receptor amplification or capture employed multiplex PCR. The data were produced on an Illumina HiSeq 4000. CDR3 regions were amplified by Arm-PCR with iRepertoire HTBI primers to construct TCR beta libraries. PCR products were gel purified before sequencing. As for the original processing: A total of 62 TRBV and 14 TRBJ segments were identified across samples and were used for gene usage analysis of CDR3 amino acid clonotypes. COPE and FqMerger were used to merge filtered high-quality paired reads into contigs. Contigs were aligned with BLAST to IMGT TRBV, TRBD and TRBJ reference genes, and CDR3 was defined per IMGT. Clonotypes above 0.1% frequency were classified as highly expanded clones. Repertoire diversity was measured by Shannon entropy, and V-J evenness by the Gini coefficient. A clonotype was considered public if more than one individual shared it. TCRdb reworked the public reads: Q25 trimming with fastp, MiXCR clone assembly, productive beta chains retained. A single entry per CDR3 protein holds the most common genes and DNA from its merged rows. The V and J calls reflect TCRdb's pipeline rather than the authors' work. A total of over 650,000 distinct CDR3 sequences appear in this sample, about 30% of them only once. 35% to 55% of the sample lies in the top ten.

The time point label, as the study defines it: persistent/refractory GD, antithyroid drugs over 5 years with positive TRAb. RNA was extracted from PBMCs in TRIzol for both TCR sequencing and RNA sequencing. Graves' disease was diagnosed according to American Thyroid Association guidelines. Patients were recruited from an endocrinology department in Xi'an, China. Each patient gave about 8.1 milliliters of peripheral blood, collected in an EDTA anticoagulant tube. Ficoll Paque Plus density gradient separation was used to isolate PBMCs, and no additional T cell sorting was done. RNA quality was checked with an Agilent 2100 Bioanalyzer and agarose gel, and concentration with a NanoDrop 2000. This clonotype was seen only a few times. There is no known antigen for this receptor. Per-nucleotide qualities are absent, and no much larger clonotype sits a single base away. CDR1 and CDR2, looked up from the germline V gene (reference sequence), are LNHNV and YYDKDF. V has 0 bases trimmed and J has 0 bases trimmed; junction bases matching no gene number 10. Including the terminal cysteine and phenylalanine, the CDR3 comprises 18 residues. Just the 54-base CDR3 DNA is kept, in frame starting at base 1.

The sequencing used peripheral blood mononuclear cells (PBMCs), collected when the disease was refractory, from a patient treated with antithyroid drugs. The source of this sequence is a female donor with Graves disease. The chain uses TRBV15 and TRBJ2-7; TRBD2 matches 8 bases in the middle. The CDR3 protein: CATSRETGVAGTSYEQYF. The nucleotide sequence is given as TGTGCCACCAGCAGAGAGACTGGAGTAGCGGGAACCTCCTACGAGCAGTACTTC.